This is a list of T cell receptor beta chains from one sample in a study of blood T cell repertoires in COVID-19. Some clones are missing from TCRdb's copy, which holds only in-frame ones; the method was immunoSEQ multiplex PCR. In the table there are approximately 130,000 clones, about 83% of which are singletons. The material sequenced was peripheral blood. These receptors all come from a human donor in a cohort sampled during active COVID-19. Each CDR3 is given with its conserved first and last residue. Fields, in order: V gene, CDR3 length, clone size, J gene, CDR3 protein. Expanded clones get a size class; other rows say once, few or many, or leave the size out.

v_gene: TRBV7-2
len: 12
abundance: -
j_gene: TRBJ1-2
CDR3aa: CASSPSPDGYTF

v_gene: TRBV2
len: 16
abundance: few
j_gene: TRBJ1-1
CDR3aa: CASRVDREPMNTEAFF

v_gene: TRBV12-3/TRBV12-4
len: 12
abundance: few
j_gene: TRBJ2-7
CDR3aa: CASSQAGTEQYF

v_gene: TRBV6-6
len: 13
abundance: -
j_gene: TRBJ1-4
CDR3aa: CASSPITNEKLFF

v_gene: TRBV7-6
len: 15
abundance: once
j_gene: TRBJ1-4
CDR3aa: CASSATGVLNEKLFF

v_gene: TRBV12-3/TRBV12-4
len: 13
abundance: -
j_gene: TRBJ1-2
CDR3aa: CASSLRSGYGYTF

v_gene: TRBV14
len: 16
abundance: -
j_gene: TRBJ2-3
CDR3aa: CASSQVYGSRTDTQYF

v_gene: TRBV24-1
len: 15
abundance: -
j_gene: TRBJ2-5
CDR3aa: CATSDSRGKQETQYF

v_gene: TRBV10-2
len: 14
abundance: -
j_gene: TRBJ2-5
CDR3aa: CASEGAGARETQYF

v_gene: TRBV5-1
len: 14
abundance: few
j_gene: TRBJ2-5
CDR3aa: CASSGGTIQETQYF

v_gene: TRBV4-1
len: 16
abundance: -
j_gene: TRBJ2-2
CDR3aa: CASSQLAGRNTGELFF

v_gene: TRBV3-1/TRBV3-2
len: 16
abundance: -
j_gene: TRBJ2-3
CDR3aa: CASSRYSGAYTDTQYF

v_gene: TRBV5-1
len: 15
abundance: once
j_gene: TRBJ2-1
CDR3aa: CASSAGQTSYNEQFF

v_gene: TRBV6-5
len: 14
abundance: -
j_gene: TRBJ2-7
CDR3aa: CASSFSTGTYEQYF